Each of the 25 T cell receptor beta chains below was sequenced from the same sample in a study of blood T cell repertoires in COVID-19. The method was immunoSEQ multiplex PCR; TCRdb's version includes in-frame clones alone and lacks a portion of them. The sample includes about 80,000 clones, around 77% of them seen just once. Material for sequencing was peripheral blood. The receptors were gathered from a man in his 70s with active or convalescent COVID-19.

J is TRBJ2-1 and V is TRBV5-5; D not resolved. V lost 4 bases and J 0 bases, leaving 8 bases between the germline ends. The germline gives CDR1 SGHKS, CDR2 YYEKEE (reference sequence). The CDR3 covers 14 residues. The CDR3 sequence is CASSTTASYNEQFF. The CDR3 nucleotides are TGTGCCAGCAGCACCACAGCCTCCTACAATGAGCAGTTCTTC.

The gene calls are TRBV5-4 and TRBJ1-6; TRBD1 might be the D (5 bases). Trimming took 4 bases from V and 8 from J, leaving 16 bases between them. Germline V gene lookup returns CDR1 SGHNT and CDR2 YYREEE (reference sequence). This CDR3 has 15 residues. CDR3 in DNA: TGTGCCAGCAGCGCGGGGGGGGGTCAGGATTCACCCCTCCACTTT. Its protein is CASSAGGGQDSPLHF. The full variable domain, in which reference TRBV5-4 and TRBJ1-6 provide the parts outside the CDR3, is ETGVTQSPTHLIKTRGQQVTLRCSSQSGHNTVSWYQQALGQGPQFIFQYYREEENGRGNFPPRFSGLQFPNYSSELNVNALELDDSALYLCASSAGGGQDSPLHFGNGTRLTVT.

In its sample, this clone was seen a few times. The CDR3 DNA sequence: TGTGCCAGCAGCCCAGGGTATGCCAACACCATATATTTT. Translation gives CASSPGYANTIYF. The V and J genes are TRBV3-1 (or the pseudogene TRBV3-2) and TRBJ1-3; tentative D call: TRBD1 (5 bases). The length of the CDR3 is 13 residues. Between the trimmed V and J ends, which lost 4 bases and 7 bases, there was a span of 11 bases. Germline V gives CDR1 LGHDT, CDR2 YNNKEL (reference sequence).

This clone was seen a single time. The chain joins TRBV19 to TRBJ1-2; 12 bases are shared with TRBD1. CDR3 size: 14 residues. V lost 3 bases, J lost 10 bases, and 6 bases stayed unmatched. From germline, CDR1 is LNHDA and CDR2 SQIVND (reference sequence). CDR3 coding DNA: TGTGCCAGTAGTATGGGACAGGGGGCAAAGGTCTACACCTTC. Translating gives CASSMGQGAKVYTF.

This clone was observed a single time. The V call is TRBV10-3, the J call TRBJ2-7; 9 bases agree with TRBD1. Germline CDR1 ENHRY, CDR2 SYGVKD. The trim removed 11 bases at V and 5 bases at J, leaving 13 bases unmatched. The CDR3 consists of 14 residues. The CDR3 protein is CAGGVGQGPNEQYF. CDR3 coding DNA: TGTGCCGGCGGTGTGGGACAGGGCCCCAACGAGCAGTACTTC.

The DNA for the CDR3 is TGTGCCAGCTACAACATCAATCAGCCCCAGCATTTT. This codes for CASYNINQPQHF. This chain uses TRBV28 with TRBJ1-5; D unclear. Germline values: CDR1 MDHEN, CDR2 SYDVKM. This CDR3 contains 12 residues. The V end lost 8 bases, the J end lost 3 bases, and 8 bases lay between the germline ends.

The chain carries TRBV19 and TRBJ2-5; D call uncertain. Per germline, CDR1 LNHDA and CDR2 SQIVND (reference sequence). Between the trimmed V and J ends, which lost 0 bases and 0 bases, there was a span of 8 bases. This CDR3 has 15 residues. The CDR3 nucleotides are TGTGCCAGTAGTATAGATAGCTCGTACCAAGAGACCCAGTACTTC. This codes for CASSIDSSYQETQYF.

V usage is TRBV19 and J usage is TRBJ1-1, with TRBD1 identical over 11 bases. The CDR3 is made up of 14 amino acids. From germline, CDR1 is LNHDA and CDR2 SQIVND (reference sequence). Trimming cost V 5 bases and J 4 bases; bases outside gene matches: 3. CDR3 region: CASSLGTGGTEAFF. The CDR3 bases are TGTGCCAGTAGTCTGGGGACAGGGGGCACTGAAGCTTTCTTT. Supplemented by reference TRBV19 and TRBJ1-1, the full variable domain reads DGGITQSPKYLFRKEGQNVTLSCEQNLNHDAMYWYRQDPGQGLRLIYYSQIVNDFQKGDIAEGYSVSREKKESFPLTVTSAQKNPTAFYLCASSLGTGGTEAFFGQGTRLTVV.

The V gene is TRBV11-2, the J gene TRBJ2-7; TRBD2 aligns across 12 bases. There are 16 residues in the CDR3. In germline, CDR1 is SGHAT, CDR2 FQNNGV. J gave up 5 bases and V 4 bases, and 9 bases lay outside the gene matches. The CDR3 loop reads CASSSTGTSGRHEQYF. In nucleotides, the CDR3 is TGTGCCAGCAGCTCGACCGGGACTAGCGGGCGACACGAGCAGTACTTC.

The chain employs TRBV2 and TRBJ2-5; D gene uncertain. This CDR3 has 11 amino acids. CDR1 is SNHLY, CDR2 FYNNEI, per germline. V dropped 10 bases and J dropped 5 bases, with 11 bases sitting between them. In nucleotides, the CDR3 is TGTGCCAACAATTTGGCCGAGACCCAGTACTTC. This translates into CANNLAETQYF.

The gene calls are TRBV2 and TRBJ1-1; no clear D. The CDR3 is 12 amino acids. Germline V gene sequence: CDR1 SNHLY, CDR2 FYNNEI. Trimming removed 8 bases from V and 5 bases from J, with 12 bases in between. In nucleotides, the CDR3 is TGTGCCAGCGGGCAGTTGCAAACTGAAGCTTTCTTT. Protein sequence: CASGQLQTEAFF.

V and J are TRBV9 and TRBJ1-3; TRBD1 matches at 7 bases. Germline CDR1 reads SGDLS; CDR2 reads YYNGEE. V lost 4 bases to trimming and J lost 1 base; unmatched junction nucleotides: 2. The CDR3 is made up of 14 amino acids. The CDR3 loop is CASSLQGSGNTIYF. In DNA, the CDR3 is TGTGCCAGCAGCCTACAGGGGTCTGGAAACACCATATATTTT.

This clone was seen ten or more times. The rearrangement links TRBV7-9 to TRBJ2-7; D unresolved. Germline lookup yields CDR1 SEHNR and CDR2 FQNEAQ (reference sequence). V was pared by 2 bases and J by 4 bases, with 6 bases between. This CDR3 is built from 12 residues. CDR3 protein: CASSLYRYEQYF. The DNA of the CDR3 is TGTGCCAGCAGCTTATATCGGTACGAGCAGTACTTC.

In its sample, this clone was seen a few times. V is TRBV4-1 and J is TRBJ1-2, with D possibly TRBD1 on 6 matching bases. V lost 1 base and J 3 bases, leaving 9 bases between the germline ends. This CDR3 is built from 14 residues. Germline CDR1 is MGHRA and CDR2 is YSYEKL. The CDR3 DNA reads TGCGCCAGCAGCCAAGGAGGGGGTTACTATGGCTACACCTTC. Its protein product is CASSQGGGYYGYTF.

The chain couples TRBV6-6 to TRBJ1-6; D gene ambiguous. CDR3 length: 14 residues. Germline CDR1 MNHNY, CDR2 SVGAGI (reference sequence). Trimming left V 4 bases short and J 7 bases short, with 11 bases between. The CDR3 reads CASSSPVVNSPLHF. DNA for the CDR3: TGTGCCAGCAGTTCGCCAGTGGTAAATTCACCCCTCCACTTT.

A single count supports this clone. V and J are TRBV30 and TRBJ2-4; 8 nucleotides match TRBD2. The CDR3 covers 11 residues. V was clipped by 5 bases and J by 8 bases; unmatched bases: 2. In germline, CDR1 is GTSNPN, CDR2 SVGIG (reference sequence). CDR3 sequence reads: CAWEAGDIQYF. CDR3 DNA: TGTGCCTGGGAAGCGGGGGACATTCAGTACTTC. Combining the CDR3 with reference TRBV30 and TRBJ2-4 gives the whole variable domain SQTIHQWPATLVQPVGSPLSLECTVEGTSNPNLYWYRQAAGRGLQLLFYSVGIGQISSEVPQNLSASRPQDRQFILSSKKLLLSDSGFYLCAWEAGDIQYFGAGTRLSVL.

This rearrangement joins TRBV7-9 to TRBJ1-4, with D maybe TRBD1 (6 bases). This CDR3 is 15 amino acids long. Germline CDR1 is SEHNR and CDR2 is FQNEAQ (reference sequence). Trimming stripped 6 bases from V and 4 bases from J, with 15 bases between. The CDR3 reads CASRPGVYDNEKLFF. CDR3 bases: TGTGCCAGCAGACCAGGGGTCTACGATAATGAAAAACTGTTTTTT.

This clone showed up many times. The genes are TRBV4-1 and TRBJ2-5, with a possible D match to TRBD2 (6 bases). V was cut by 6 bases and J by 3 bases, with 14 bases left in between. CDR1 and CDR2 (germline): MGHRA, YSYEKL. The CDR3 totals 14 residues. CDR3 sequence reads: CASRLVPGEETQYF. As DNA, the CDR3 is TGCGCCAGCAGGCTAGTACCGGGGGAAGAGACCCAGTACTTC.

This clone came up once. The chain combines TRBV18 with TRBJ2-7, with D possibly matching TRBD2 (5 bases). V lost 4 bases to trimming and J lost 5 bases, with 15 bases between them. Germline-derived CDR1 and CDR2 are KGHSH and LQKENI. This CDR3 is 14 amino acids long. In DNA, the CDR3 is TGTGCCAGCTCACAAACCGAGGGAAAGAACGAGCAGTACTTC. Translation: CASSQTEGKNEQYF.

The CDR3 sequence is CASSSGEETQYF. CDR3 DNA: TGTGCCAGCTCTAGCGGGGAAGAGACCCAGTACTTC. V is TRBV18 and J is TRBJ2-5, with 8 bases fitting TRBD2. Trimming removed 6 bases from V and 3 bases from J; junction bases left unmatched: 0. Germline CDR1 KGHSH, CDR2 LQKENI. The length of the CDR3 is 12 residues.

On this clone: Germline is not matched at one junction end, which may reflect a read error. The rearrangement joins TRBV4-1 to TRBJ2-6; D may be TRBD1 (6 bases). The CDR3 sequence is 16 residues long. Germline V lookup: CDR1 MGHRA, CDR2 YSYEKL. The CDR3 DNA reads TGCGCCAGCTGCCATGGGGGCGCCTCTGGGGCCAACGTCCTGACTTTC. Its translation is CASCHGGASGANVLTF.

V gene TRBV24-1 combines with J gene TRBJ2-7; D might be TRBD1 (6 bases). Germline V gives CDR1 KGHDR, CDR2 SFDVKD. CDR3 size: 14 residues. Trimming pared 4 bases from V and 9 bases from J, leaving 18 bases between. The CDR3 nucleotides are TGTGCCACCAGTGACCCGGGACAAGCTGGGCGGCAGTACTTC. Its protein is CATSDPGQAGRQYF.

A few counts support this clone. The chain carries TRBV5-5 and TRBJ2-3, with D hard to call. The CDR3 is made up of 14 amino acids. Germline CDR1 SGHKS, CDR2 YYEKEE (reference sequence). Deletions cut 0 bases from V and 6 bases from J, with 11 bases between. CDR3 nucleotide sequence: TGTGCCAGCAGCTTGGGTCGTGGTGAGGATACGCAGTATTTT. Translating gives CASSLGRGEDTQYF.

V gene TRBV12-3 or TRBV12-4 combines with J gene TRBJ1-4; D ambiguous. The length of the CDR3 is 13 residues. The V end lost 3 bases, the J end lost 2 bases, and 4 bases lay between the germline ends. The CDR3 DNA reads TGTGCCAGCAGTTTCGGGACTAATGAAAAACTGTTTTTT. Encoded protein: CASSFGTNEKLFF.

This clone showed up just a few times. The chain has TRBV27 and TRBJ1-2; tentative D call: TRBD1 (6 bases). CDR1 MNHEY and CDR2 SMNVEV come from the germline V gene (reference sequence). The CDR3 runs 13 residues. Trimming removed 3 bases from V and 5 bases from J, with 10 bases in between. The CDR3 region is CASSLGAPYGYTF. CDR3 sequence (DNA): TGTGCCAGCAGTTTGGGGGCCCCATATGGCTACACCTTC.